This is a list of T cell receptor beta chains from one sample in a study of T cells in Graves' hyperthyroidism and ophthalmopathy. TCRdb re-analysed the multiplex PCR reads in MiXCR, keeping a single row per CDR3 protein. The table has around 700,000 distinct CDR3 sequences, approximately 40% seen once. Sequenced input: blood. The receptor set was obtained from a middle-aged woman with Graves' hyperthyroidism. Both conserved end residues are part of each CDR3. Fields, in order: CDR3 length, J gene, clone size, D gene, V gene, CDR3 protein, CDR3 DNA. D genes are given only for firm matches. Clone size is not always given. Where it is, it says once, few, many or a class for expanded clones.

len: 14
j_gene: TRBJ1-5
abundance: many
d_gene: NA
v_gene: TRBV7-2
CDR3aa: CASSFSGFGQPQHF
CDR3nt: TGTGCCAGCAGCTTTTCTGGGTTCGGTCAGCCCCAGCATTTT

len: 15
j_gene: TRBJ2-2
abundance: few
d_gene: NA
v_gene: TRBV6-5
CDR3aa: CASSYSSGSTGELFF
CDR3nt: TGTGCCAGCAGTTACTCGAGCGGGTCCACCGGGGAGCTGTTTTTT

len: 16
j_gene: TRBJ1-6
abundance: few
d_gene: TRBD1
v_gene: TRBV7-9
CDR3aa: CASSLDRGLGNSPLHF
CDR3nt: TGTGCCAGCAGCCTGGACAGGGGGCTTGGGAATTCACCCCTCCACTTT

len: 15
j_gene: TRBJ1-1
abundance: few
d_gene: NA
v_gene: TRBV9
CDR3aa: CASSPLERLNTEAFF
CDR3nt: TGTGCCAGCAGCCCCCTTGAGCGGTTGAACACTGAAGCTTTCTTT

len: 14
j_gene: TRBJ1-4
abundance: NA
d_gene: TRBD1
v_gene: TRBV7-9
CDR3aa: CASSFTGQDEKLFF
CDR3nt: TGTGCCAGCAGCTTCACGGGACAGGATGAAAAACTGTTTTTT

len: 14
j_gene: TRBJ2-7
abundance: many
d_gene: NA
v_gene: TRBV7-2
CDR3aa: CASSLKTTSYEQYF
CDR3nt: TGTGCCAGCAGCTTGAAGACAACCTCCTACGAGCAGTACTTC

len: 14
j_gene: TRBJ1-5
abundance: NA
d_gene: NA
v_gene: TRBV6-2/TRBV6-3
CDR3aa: CASRTNRDNQPQHF
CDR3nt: TGTGCCAGCAGAACGAACAGGGACAATCAGCCCCAGCATTTT

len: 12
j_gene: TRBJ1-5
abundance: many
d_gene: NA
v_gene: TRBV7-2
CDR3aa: CASSFDGEPQHF
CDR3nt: TGTGCCAGCAGCTTTGACGGGGAGCCCCAGCATTTT

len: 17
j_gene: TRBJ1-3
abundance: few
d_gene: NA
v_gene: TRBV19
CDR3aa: CASSILGPANSGNTIYF
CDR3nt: TGTGCCAGTAGTATTCTTGGGCCCGCCAACTCTGGAAACACCATATATTTT

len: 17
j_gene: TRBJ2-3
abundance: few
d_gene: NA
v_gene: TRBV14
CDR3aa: CASSPGSSGTSTDTQYF
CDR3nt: TGTGCCAGCAGCCCTGGGAGTAGCGGAACTAGCACAGATACGCAGTATTTT